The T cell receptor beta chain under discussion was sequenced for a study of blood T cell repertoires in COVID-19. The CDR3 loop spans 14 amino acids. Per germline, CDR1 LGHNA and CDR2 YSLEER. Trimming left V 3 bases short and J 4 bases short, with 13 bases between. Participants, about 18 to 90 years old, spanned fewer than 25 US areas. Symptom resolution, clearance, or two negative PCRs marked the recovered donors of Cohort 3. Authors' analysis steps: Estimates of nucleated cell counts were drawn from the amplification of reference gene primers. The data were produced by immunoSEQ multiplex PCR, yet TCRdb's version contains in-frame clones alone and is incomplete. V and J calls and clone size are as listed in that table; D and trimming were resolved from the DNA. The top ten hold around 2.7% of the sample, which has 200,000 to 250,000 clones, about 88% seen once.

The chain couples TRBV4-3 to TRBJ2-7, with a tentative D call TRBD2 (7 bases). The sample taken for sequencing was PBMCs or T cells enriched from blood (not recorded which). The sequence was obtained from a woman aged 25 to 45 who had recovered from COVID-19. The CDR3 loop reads CASSHLGGEYEQYF. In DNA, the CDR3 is TGCGCCAGCAGCCATCTAGGGGGGGAATACGAGCAGTACTTC.